The TCR beta chain under discussion was sequenced for a study of cytomegalovirus exposure and HLA in healthy donors. Notes on the study in general: In a later analysis, at a false discovery rate of 0.05, under 20,000 TCR beta sequences were associated with HLA alleles. CMV serostatus was the sole immune exposure data available. The authors later found TCR association rates varying by HLA locus, with DRB1 most and HLA-C fewest.

The germline V gene encodes CDR1 SEHNR and CDR2 FQNEAQ (reference sequence). CDR3 length equals 13 residues. V was cut by 1 base and J by 7 bases, with 10 bases left in between. 13 Jbeta primers and 60 Vbeta primers were used for the PCR. The assay was immunoSEQ multiplex PCR, and TCRdb's table has in-frame clones only and misses some. The sample yields some 150,000 clones, about 80% seen once. This clone has just a few counts. Its antigen is undetermined. The chain joins TRBV7-9 to TRBJ2-5, with D possibly matching TRBD1 (6 bases). The receptor was isolated from a man younger than 45 in good health and CMV-seronegative. Specimen: PBMCs. CDR3 protein: CASSLDREWTQYF. CDR3 in DNA: TGTGCCAGCAGCTTAGACAGGGAGTGGACCCAGTACTTC.